The present T cell receptor beta chain was sequenced within a study of CD8+ T cells in alopecia areata. Study information: Treated patients swallowed 5 to 10 mg of oral tofacitinib twice daily. Broader study findings: Compared with mice, patients displayed less clear TCR sharing, possibly for HLA-related reasons. Scalp samples also yield sequences from resident alphabeta T cells of normal skin.

Notes on this clone: Its specificity is unknown.

RNA was isolated and reverse transcribed to cDNA, the sequencing template. Assay used: immunoSEQ multiplex PCR; TCRdb lists only in-frame clones, some missing. The sample has 170,000 or so clones, roughly 60% seen once; the top ten hold 1.7%. Lesional scalp punch biopsies and peripheral blood came from alopecia areata patients. V was shortened by 1 base and J by 5 bases, with 1 base between the two germline ends. The CDR3 covers 10 residues. CDR1 and CDR2 from the germline V gene are DFQATT and SNEGSKA (reference sequence). The sequenced sample was CD4+ T cells sorted from blood, obtained at week 0. This rearrangement joins TRBV20-1 to TRBJ2-3, with D uncertain. This sequence originates from a human donor with alopecia areata. CDR3 DNA: TGCAGTGCTAGAGGAGATACGCAGTATTTT. As protein: CSARGDTQYF.